This entry lists 5 T cell receptor beta chains sequenced from one sample in a study of blood T cell repertoires in COVID-19. Only in-frame clones appear in the TCRdb table, and some are missing; sequencing was by immunoSEQ multiplex PCR. The sample consists of tens of thousands of clones, 65% to 90% of them appearing once. The sequencing sample was made of peripheral blood. These receptors all come from a woman aged 80 or older with active or convalescent COVID-19.

This clone has more than one count but fewer than ten. The rearrangement links TRBV25-1 to TRBJ2-7; D is ambiguous. Trimming took 2 bases from V and 2 from J, leaving 7 bases between them. Germline-derived CDR1 and CDR2 are MGHDK and SYGVNS. The CDR3 has 13 amino acids. The chain's CDR3 is CASSENTAYEQYF. The CDR3 region has the DNA TGTGCCAGCAGTGAAAATACAGCCTACGAGCAGTACTTC.

The genes are TRBV18 and TRBJ1-1; TRBD1 might be the D (5 bases). The germline V gene encodes CDR1 KGHSH and CDR2 LQKENI. CDR3 length: 14 residues. The V and J ends lost 3 bases and 3 bases respectively, with 11 bases between them. CDR3 bases: TGTGCCAGCTCACCTCCAGGGAGGGACACTGAAGCTTTCTTT. Its protein is CASSPPGRDTEAFF.

The CDR3 loop reads CASSEAGLALKFF. DNA of the CDR3: TGTGCCAGCAGTGAAGCAGGACTAGCGTTGAAGTTCTTC. The chain uses TRBV6-1 and TRBJ2-1, with 9 bases fitting TRBD2. The CDR3 totals 13 residues. CDR1 and CDR2 (germline): MNHNS, SASEGT. The V and J ends lost 0 bases and 14 bases, in that order; junction bases with no gene match: 5.

The chain is built from TRBV6-4 and TRBJ2-3, with TRBD1 as a possible D gene (6 bases). The germline V gene has CDR1 MRHNA and CDR2 SNTAGT. V lost 5 bases and J 6 bases, leaving 9 bases between the germline ends. The CDR3 has 12 amino acids. CDR3 bases: TGTGCCAGCAGTAACCAGGGGGATACGCAGTATTTT. Translated, it gives CASSNQGDTQYF.

This clone has more than one count but fewer than ten. The CDR3 protein is CASSQEVTRSSGNTIYF. The CDR3 bases are TGTGCCAGCAGCCAGGAAGTAACACGGAGCTCTGGAAACACCATATATTTT. The chain has TRBV4-2 and TRBJ1-3; no firm D call. Germline CDR1 LGHNA, CDR2 YNFKEQ. The CDR3 contains 17 residues. V lost 3 bases, J lost 0 bases, and 15 bases lay in between.